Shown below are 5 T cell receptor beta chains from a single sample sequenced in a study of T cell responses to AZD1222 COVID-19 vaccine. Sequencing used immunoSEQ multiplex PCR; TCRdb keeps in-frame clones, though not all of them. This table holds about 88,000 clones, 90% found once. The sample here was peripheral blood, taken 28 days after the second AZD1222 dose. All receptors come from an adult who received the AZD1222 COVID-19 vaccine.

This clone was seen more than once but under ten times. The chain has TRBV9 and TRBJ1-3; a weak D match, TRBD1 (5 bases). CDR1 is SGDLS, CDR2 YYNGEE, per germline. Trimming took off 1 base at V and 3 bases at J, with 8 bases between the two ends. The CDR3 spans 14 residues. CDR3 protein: CASSVLGDGNTIYF. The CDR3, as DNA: TGTGCCAGCAGCGTACTAGGGGATGGAAACACCATATATTTT.

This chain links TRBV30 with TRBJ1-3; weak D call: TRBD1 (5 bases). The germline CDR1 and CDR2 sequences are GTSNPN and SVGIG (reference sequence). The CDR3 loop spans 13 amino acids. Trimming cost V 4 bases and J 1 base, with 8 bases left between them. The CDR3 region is CAWIWGSGNTIYF. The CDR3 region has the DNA TGTGCCTGGATATGGGGGTCTGGAAACACCATATATTTT.

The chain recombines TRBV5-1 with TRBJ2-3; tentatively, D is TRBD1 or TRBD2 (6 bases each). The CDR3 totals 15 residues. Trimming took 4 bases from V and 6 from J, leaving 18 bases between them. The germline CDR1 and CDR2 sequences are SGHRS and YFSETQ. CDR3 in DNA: TGCGCCAGCAGCATAGGGGGGAGAAGTGCTGATACGCAGTATTTT. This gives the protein CASSIGGRSADTQYF.

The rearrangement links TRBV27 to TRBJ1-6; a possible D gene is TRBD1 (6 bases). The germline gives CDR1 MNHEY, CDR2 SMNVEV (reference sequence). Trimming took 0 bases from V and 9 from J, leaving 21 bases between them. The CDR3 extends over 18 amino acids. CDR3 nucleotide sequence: TGTGCCAGCAGTTTATCGTTACAGGGTGGTCCCCCCCTTTCACCCCTCCACTTT. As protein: CASSLSLQGGPPLSPLHF.

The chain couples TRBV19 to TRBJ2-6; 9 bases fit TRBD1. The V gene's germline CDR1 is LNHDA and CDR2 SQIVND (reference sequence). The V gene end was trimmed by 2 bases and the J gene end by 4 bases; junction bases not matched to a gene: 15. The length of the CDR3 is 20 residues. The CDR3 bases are TGTGCCAGTAGTATAACCCTGATACAGGGGGCTCGCTCGGGGGCCAACGTCCTGACTTTC. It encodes CASSITLIQGARSGANVLTF.